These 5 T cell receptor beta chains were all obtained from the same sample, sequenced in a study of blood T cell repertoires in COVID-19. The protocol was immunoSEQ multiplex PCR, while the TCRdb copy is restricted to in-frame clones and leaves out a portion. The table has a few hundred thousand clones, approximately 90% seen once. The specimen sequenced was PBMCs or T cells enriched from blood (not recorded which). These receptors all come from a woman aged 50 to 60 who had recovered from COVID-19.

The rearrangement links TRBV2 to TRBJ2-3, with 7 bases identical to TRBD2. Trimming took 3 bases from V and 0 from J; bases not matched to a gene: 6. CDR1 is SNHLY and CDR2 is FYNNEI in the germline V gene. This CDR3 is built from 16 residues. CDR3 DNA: TGTGCCAGCAGTGATAGGTCGCGGGGGAGCACAGATACGCAGTATTTT. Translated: CASSDRSRGSTDTQYF.

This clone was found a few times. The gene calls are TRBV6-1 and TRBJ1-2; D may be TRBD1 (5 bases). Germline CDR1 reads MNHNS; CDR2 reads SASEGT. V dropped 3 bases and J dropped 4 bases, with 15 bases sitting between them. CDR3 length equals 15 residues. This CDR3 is CASSEGYRLPYGYTF. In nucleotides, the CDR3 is TGTGCCAGCAGTGAGGGCTACAGGCTACCCTATGGCTACACCTTC.

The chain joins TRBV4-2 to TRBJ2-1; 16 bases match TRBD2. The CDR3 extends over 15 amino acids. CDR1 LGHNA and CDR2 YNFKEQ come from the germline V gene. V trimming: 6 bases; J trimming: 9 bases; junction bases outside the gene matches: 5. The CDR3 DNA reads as TGTGCCAGCAGTCAGGGACTAGCGGGGGGGTCTGAGCAGTTCTTC. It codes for CASSQGLAGGSEQFF.

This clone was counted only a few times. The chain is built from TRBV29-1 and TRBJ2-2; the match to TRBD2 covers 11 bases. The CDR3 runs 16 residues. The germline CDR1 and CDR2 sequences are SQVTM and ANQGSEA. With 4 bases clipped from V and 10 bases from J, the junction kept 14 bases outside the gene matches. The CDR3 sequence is CSVATGTSGATQELFF. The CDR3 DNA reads TGCAGCGTTGCTACCGGGACTAGCGGTGCCACCCAGGAGCTGTTTTTT.

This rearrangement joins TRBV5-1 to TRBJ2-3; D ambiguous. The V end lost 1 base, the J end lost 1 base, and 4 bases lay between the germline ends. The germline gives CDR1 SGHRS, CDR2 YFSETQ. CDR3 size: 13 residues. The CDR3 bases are TGCGCCAGCAGCTTGCGCGGCACAGATACGCAGTATTTT. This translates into CASSLRGTDTQYF.